A single sample is the source of the 18 T cell receptor beta chains below, sequenced in a study of shared clonotypes between healthy human individuals. TCRdb's table, derived via immunoSEQ multiplex PCR, lists solely in-frame clones and lacks some. The sample lists 2 million to 2.5 million clones; 95% were seen once. Material for sequencing was naive CD4+ T cells sorted from blood. Indicated subset: CD45RA+ positively selected. These receptors were taken from a young man in good health.

The chain joins TRBV18 to TRBJ2-7, with 12 positions matching TRBD1. J gave up 6 bases and V 3 bases, and 3 bases lay outside the gene matches. The CDR3 totals 14 residues. Germline V CDR1 and CDR2: KGHSH, LQKENI. The CDR3 is CASSPWDRGPEQYF. CDR3 sequence (DNA): TGTGCCAGCTCACCTTGGGACAGGGGGCCCGAGCAGTACTTC.

V usage is TRBV9 and J usage is TRBJ2-6, with unresolved D. The length of the CDR3 is 16 residues. Germline V gives CDR1 SGDLS, CDR2 YYNGEE. Between the trimmed V and J ends, which lost 0 bases and 1 base, there was a span of 8 bases. The CDR3, as DNA: TGTGCCAGCAGCGTAGGGTTAAGGTCTGGGGCCAACGTCCTGACTTTC. It specifies CASSVGLRSGANVLTF.

This chain connects TRBV30 to TRBJ1-1; TRBD1 is a possible D gene (5 bases). The CDR3 is 14 amino acids. The ends were cut back, 5 bases at V and 8 bases at J, with 21 bases in the middle. Looked up from germline, CDR1 is GTSNPN and CDR2 is SVGIG (reference sequence). The CDR3 protein is CAWQDSPYNREAFF. DNA for the CDR3: TGTGCCTGGCAAGACAGCCCTTATAATCGCGAAGCTTTCTTT.

This clone was seen once. This chain uses TRBV30 with TRBJ2-1; D gene unclear. The length of the CDR3 is 15 residues. CDR1 is GTSNPN and CDR2 is SVGIG in the germline V gene (reference sequence). Trimming pared 2 bases from V and 0 bases from J, leaving 11 bases between. The CDR3 here is CAWSTSKRSYNEQFF. The CDR3 DNA follows: TGTGCCTGGAGTACTTCGAAGCGCTCCTACAATGAGCAGTTCTTC.

This sequence joins TRBV2 and TRBJ1-5, with D perhaps matching TRBD1 (5 bases). The CDR3 is 17 amino acids. The germline V gene encodes CDR1 SNHLY and CDR2 FYNNEI. Trimming stripped 2 bases from V and 2 bases from J, with 16 bases between. CDR3 nucleotide sequence: TGTGCCAGCAGTGAACACCCGACGCCGGGGGGCAATCAGCCCCAGCATTTT. Its translation: CASSEHPTPGGNQPQHF.

This clone was recorded once. The rearrangement uses TRBV5-1 and TRBJ2-7; D might be TRBD2 (5 bases). The CDR3 totals 14 residues. CDR1 SGHRS and CDR2 YFSETQ come from the germline V gene. With 6 bases removed from V and 0 bases from J, the gap between germline ends came to 13 bases. The CDR3 bases are TGCGCCAGCAAATGGGGAGACCGCTCCTACGAGCAGTACTTC. Its translation: CASKWGDRSYEQYF.

This chain joins TRBV29-1 and TRBJ2-3, with TRBD2 identical over 12 bases. Germline CDR1 and CDR2: SQVTM and ANQGSEA. The junction had 14 bases not matched to a gene; V was cut back by 5 bases and J by 8 bases. The length of the CDR3 is 16 residues. DNA for the CDR3: TGCAGCGTTCACCCGGGACTAGCGGGTCCCCCAGGTACGCAGTATTTT. Its translation: CSVHPGLAGPPGTQYF.

This chain connects TRBV11-2 to TRBJ1-4; maybe TRBD1 (6 bases). Germline V lookup: CDR1 SGHAT, CDR2 FQNNGV. The V end lost 1 base, the J end lost 4 bases, and 7 bases lay between the germline ends. The CDR3 length is 14 residues. CDR3 DNA: TGTGCCAGCAGCTTAGGCAGGGGTAATGAAAAACTGTTTTTT. Translated: CASSLGRGNEKLFF. The variable domain in full, completed from reference TRBV11-2 and TRBJ1-4, reads EAGVAQSPRYKIIEKRQSVAFWCNPISGHATLYWYQQILGQGPKLLIQFQNNGVVDDSQLPKDRFSAERLKGVDSTLKIQPAKLEDSAVYLCASSLGRGNEKLFFGSGTQLSVL.

With respect to this clone: Other DNA sequences within the sample encode an identical CDR3. The chain joins TRBV9 to TRBJ2-2; D ambiguous. Per the germline V gene, CDR1 is SGDLS and CDR2 is YYNGEE. The length of the CDR3 is 13 residues. Trimming shortened V by 0 bases and J by 6 bases, and 6 bases separated the two germline ends. CDR3 sequence reads: CASSVEGSGELFF. The DNA of the CDR3 is TGTGCCAGCAGCGTAGAAGGGTCCGGGGAGCTGTTTTTT.

In this sample, this clone turned up once. The J gene is TRBJ1-4, the V gene TRBV9; possible D gene TRBD1, 5 bases. Per germline, CDR1 SGDLS and CDR2 YYNGEE. The V end was cut by 0 bases, the J end by 5 bases, with 11 bases between. The CDR3 spans 15 residues. CDR3 sequence: CASSVAVTGNEKLFF. CDR3 bases: TGTGCCAGCAGCGTAGCGGTCACAGGCAATGAAAAACTGTTTTTT. Using reference TRBV9 and TRBJ1-4 for the parts outside the CDR3, the full variable domain is DSGVTQTPKHLITATGQRVTLRCSPRSGDLSVYWYQQSLDQGLQFLIQYYNGEERAKGNILERFSAQQFPDLHSELNLSSLELGDSALYFCASSVAVTGNEKLFFGSGTQLSVL.

The chain recombines TRBV10-1 with TRBJ2-5; 8 bases are shared with TRBD2. V dropped 2 bases and J dropped 2; count of bases not matched to a gene: 4. Looked up from germline, CDR1 is WNHNN and CDR2 is SYGVQD (reference sequence). This CDR3 spans 15 amino acids. CDR3 sequence (DNA): TGCGCCAGCAGTGAGATGGTAGCGGGGCAAGAGACCCAGTACTTC. Translated, it gives CASSEMVAGQETQYF.

A remark on this clone: The same CDR3 is also encoded by other DNA sequences in this sample. The rearrangement joins TRBV7-9 to TRBJ2-7; 10 nucleotides match TRBD2. Germline assignment: CDR1 SEHNR and CDR2 FQNEAQ (reference sequence). The CDR3 runs 14 residues. Losses at the gene ends were 3 bases for V and 2 bases for J; bases not matched to a gene: 1. The CDR3 sequence is CASSFSGGTYEQYF. For the CDR3, the DNA is TGTGCCAGCAGCTTTAGCGGGGGGACCTACGAGCAGTACTTC.

This chain uses TRBV11-2 with TRBJ1-6; unclear D gene. Trimming cost V 3 bases and J 0 bases, with 12 bases left between them. CDR3 length: 17 amino acids. The germline gives CDR1 SGHAT, CDR2 FQNNGV. CDR3 sequence (DNA): TGTGCCAGCAGCTTGAAGCCGGGGAGCTCCTATAATTCACCCCTCCACTTT. Amino acid sequence: CASSLKPGSSYNSPLHF. The complete variable domain, with remaining parts taken from reference TRBV11-2 and TRBJ1-6, reads EAGVAQSPRYKIIEKRQSVAFWCNPISGHATLYWYQQILGQGPKLLIQFQNNGVVDDSQLPKDRFSAERLKGVDSTLKIQPAKLEDSAVYLCASSLKPGSSYNSPLHFGNGTRLTVT.

J is TRBJ1-2 and V is TRBV6-5; tentatively, D is TRBD1 (5 bases). Germline CDR1 reads MNHEY; CDR2 reads SVGAGI. The CDR3 loop spans 12 amino acids. Trimming took off 8 bases at V and 4 bases at J, with 11 bases between the two ends. The CDR3 is CASQGVGYGYTF. In nucleotides, the CDR3 is TGTGCCAGCCAGGGTGTGGGCTATGGCTACACCTTC.

This rearrangement joins TRBV5-4 to TRBJ1-4, with D perhaps matching TRBD1 (5 bases). Germline-derived CDR1 and CDR2 are SGHNT and YYREEE (reference sequence). V gave up 0 bases and J gave up 5 bases, with 14 bases separating them. The CDR3 extends over 16 amino acids. The CDR3 loop reads CASSLGPDSWNEKLFF. CDR3 in DNA: TGTGCCAGCAGCTTGGGTCCTGACAGCTGGAATGAAAAACTGTTTTTT.

This chain connects TRBV6-1 to TRBJ2-3; TRBD2 matches at 8 bases. The CDR3 contains 14 residues. Unmatched junction bases numbered 7, after V lost 10 bases and J lost 1 base. Germline V gene sequence: CDR1 MNHNS, CDR2 SASEGT. CDR3: CATKYSGGTDTQYF. The CDR3 DNA sequence: TGTGCCACCAAGTATAGCGGGGGCACAGATACGCAGTATTTT.

For this clone: The same CDR3 is also encoded by other DNA sequences in this sample. CDR3 residues: CASSRGPSSGNTIYF. DNA for the CDR3: TGTGCCAGCAGCCGCGGGCCCAGCTCTGGAAACACCATATATTTT. J is TRBJ1-3 and V is TRBV6-5; no clear D. The germline V gene encodes CDR1 MNHEY and CDR2 SVGAGI. CDR3 size: 15 residues. The germline V and J ends were trimmed by 6 bases and 0 bases, with 12 bases remaining between them.

V gene TRBV6-5 combines with J gene TRBJ1-2; the D is unclear. In germline, CDR1 is MNHEY, CDR2 SVGAGI. The V end was cut by 5 bases, the J end by 3 bases, with 10 bases between. This CDR3 has 13 residues. CDR3 sequence reads: CASSRREDYGYTF. CDR3 DNA: TGTGCCAGCAGTCGCCGAGAGGACTATGGCTACACCTTC.